Its frequency marks the clone carrying this T cell receptor beta chain as large (0.1 to 1%). The antigen is undetermined. These data come from a study of T cells in severe cutaneous drug reactions. Study-wide background: Patients in acute or recovery stage gave blister fluids/cells and PBMC.

Study observations and caveats: Tolerant-control and healthy-donor PBMC lacked or rarely had the public CDR3 found in blisters.

The patients sequenced had a carbamazepine-induced Stevens-Johnson syndrome or toxic epidermal necrolysis reaction. Blood repertoires came from roughly five Han Chinese and about six European CBZ-SJS/TEN patients. The germline V gene encodes CDR1 MDHEN and CDR2 SYDVKM. CDR3 size: 16 residues. TCR subtype-specific primers in iRepertoire multiplex PCR prepared libraries for bulk and single-cell sequencing. Bulk TCR libraries started from roughly 100-500 ng RNA per sample. TCRdb reworked the multiplex PCR reads into one entry per CDR3 protein, no DNA. The repertoire table contains approximately 1,600 distinct CDR3 sequences.

The origin of this receptor is a human donor with Stevens-Johnson syndrome, a severe cutaneous drug reaction. Material for sequencing was PBMCs. The chain links TRBV28 to TRBJ2-7; TCRdb calls TRBD2, which cannot be checked without DNA. CDR3 loop: CASSGFSRSGTYEQYF. The full variable domain, in which reference TRBV28 and TRBJ2-7 provide the parts outside the CDR3, is DVKVTQSSRYLVKRTGEKVFLECVQDMDHENMFWYRQDPGLGLRLIYFSYDVKMKEKGDIPEGYSVSREKKERFSLILESASTNQTSMYLCASSGFSRSGTYEQYFGPGTRLTVT.